This T cell receptor (beta chain) was captured by sequencing in a study of CD8 T cells in Susac syndrome. RNA amounts of about 0.5 to 1 ug underwent reverse transcription with random hexamers. An immunoSEQ multiplex PCR generated amplified TCR beta CDR3 products spanning 54 Vbeta and 13 Jbeta. MiXCR, applied by TCRdb to the immunoSEQ multiplex PCR reads, yields one record per CDR3 protein. The data hold roughly 67,000 distinct CDR3 sequences, with about 95% observed a single time. This CDR3 has 14 amino acids. Germline values: CDR1 LGHDT, CDR2 YNNKEL (reference sequence). Trimming took off 0 bases at V and 4 bases at J, with 7 bases between the two ends. CD8+ and CD4+ T cells circulating in blood were sequenced for TCR beta. The multiple sclerosis controls were treatment-naive patients affected by stable or active relapsing-remitting disease.

The source is a human donor with multiple sclerosis. The chain has TRBV3-1 and TRBJ2-1, with D tentatively TRBD2 (5 bases). The sample comprised CD8+ T cells from PBMCs. The CDR3 DNA reads as TGTGCCAGCAGCCAAGATCGGGGTTACAATGAGCAGTTCTTC. Translated, it gives CASSQDRGYNEQFF.